The 17 T cell receptor beta chains reported below all come from one sample, sequenced in a study of blood T cell repertoires in COVID-19. Assay: immunoSEQ multiplex PCR; the TCRdb copy retains only in-frame clones and omits some. The sample has 50,000 to 75,000 clones; about 94% are singletons. Source material: peripheral blood. The receptor source for this set is a man aged 70 or older with active COVID-19.

The gene calls are TRBV24-1 and TRBJ2-1; 8 bases match TRBD2. V shed 3 bases, J shed 0 bases, and the junction held 6 bases outside the gene matches. Germline loops: CDR1 KGHDR, CDR2 SFDVKD. CDR3 length: 17 amino acids. The CDR3 sequence: CATSDRRGLASYNEQFF. The CDR3 nucleotides are TGTGCCACCAGTGATCGCCGCGGACTAGCCTCCTACAATGAGCAGTTCTTC.

The chain couples TRBV6-5 to TRBJ2-1; D unresolved. Trimming took off 6 bases at V and 6 bases at J, with 12 bases between the two ends. In germline, CDR1 is MNHEY, CDR2 SVGAGI. CDR3 length: 13 residues. This CDR3 is CASRAPTVNEQFF. The DNA for the CDR3 is TGTGCCAGCAGGGCCCCGACTGTCAATGAGCAGTTCTTC.

The chain employs TRBV5-8 and TRBJ1-4; a possible D gene is TRBD1 (6 bases). The CDR3 contains 15 residues. The V end was cut by 0 bases, the J end by 7 bases, with 13 bases between. Germline CDR1 and CDR2: SGHTS and YDEGEE. The CDR3 protein is CASSLGTANLEKLFF. The CDR3 region has the DNA TGTGCCAGCAGCTTGGGGACAGCGAACCTTGAAAAACTGTTTTTT.

This clone was recorded once. V and J are TRBV12-5 and TRBJ2-1; TRBD1 aligns across 10 bases. This CDR3 has 15 residues. Germline V gene sequence: CDR1 LGHNT, CDR2 FRNRAP. The junction had 8 bases not matched to a gene; V was cut back by 6 bases and J by 6 bases. The CDR3, as DNA: TGTGCTAGTGGCCCGGGGACAGGGGCTTCCAATGAGCAGTTCTTC. Translated: CASGPGTGASNEQFF.

The CDR3 loop reads CASSHGTGGHQPQHF. The CDR3, as DNA: TGCGCCAGCAGCCACGGGACAGGGGGTCATCAGCCCCAGCATTTT. The rearrangement links TRBV4-1 to TRBJ1-5, with TRBD1 identical over 11 bases. The CDR3 contains 15 residues. The V segment lost 3 bases and the J segment 5 bases; nucleotides outside the gene matches: 3. The germline CDR1 and CDR2 sequences are MGHRA and YSYEKL.

CDR3 sequence (DNA): TGTGCCAGTAGCAAGCGACAGGACCGAAATGAAAAACTGTTTTTT. This gives the protein CASSKRQDRNEKLFF. The chain carries TRBV19 and TRBJ1-4, with D possibly TRBD1 on 6 matching bases. Germline CDR1 and CDR2: LNHDA and SQIVND (reference sequence). The ends were cut back, 6 bases at V and 5 bases at J, with 16 bases in the middle. This CDR3 spans 15 amino acids.

This clone has only one observation. The V and J genes are TRBV11-2 and TRBJ1-4, with D perhaps TRBD1 (5 bases). Germline values: CDR1 SGHAT, CDR2 FQNNGV. Trimming removed 5 bases at V and 7 bases at J, with 14 bases between. The CDR3 totals 14 residues. CDR3 sequence: CASSNIGGREKLFF. Here the CDR3 DNA reads TGTGCCAGCAGCAACATCGGGGGTCGTGAAAAACTGTTTTTT.

The chain combines TRBV18 with TRBJ2-1; D may be TRBD2 (6 bases). CDR3 length: 15 amino acids. The germline V gene has CDR1 KGHSH and CDR2 LQKENI. V shed 3 bases and J shed 6 bases, with 15 bases lying between them. In DNA form, the CDR3 reads TGTGCCAGCTCACCTAGGACTATGCCCGGCAATGAGCAGTTCTTC. Amino acid sequence: CASSPRTMPGNEQFF. Full variable domain (remainder filled in from reference TRBV18 and TRBJ2-1): NAGVMQNPRHLVRRRGQEARLRCSPMKGHSHVYWYRQLPEEGLKFMVYLQKENIIDESGMPKERFSAEFPKEGPSILRIQQVVRGDSAAYFCASSPRTMPGNEQFFGPGTRLTVL.

The chain recombines TRBV4-1 with TRBJ1-4; D is uncertain. Germline V gene lookup returns CDR1 MGHRA and CDR2 YSYEKL. The CDR3 consists of 13 residues. With 1 base removed from V and 10 bases from J, the gap between germline ends came to 10 bases. The CDR3 nucleotides are TGCGCCAGCAGCCAAGCGGGGTTAGGAAAACTGTTTTTT. This encodes CASSQAGLGKLFF.

Here the CDR3 reads CASSQDYAVYNEQFF. CDR3 sequence (DNA): TGTGCCAGCAGCCAAGACTATGCGGTCTACAATGAGCAGTTCTTC. The chain links TRBV6-6 to TRBJ2-1, with D tentatively TRBD2 (5 bases). The CDR3 has 15 amino acids. CDR1 and CDR2 from the germline V gene are MNHNY and SVGAGI (reference sequence). The V end was cut by 6 bases, the J end by 3 bases, with 15 bases between.

The CDR3 bases are TGCGCCAGCAGCTCCCTTGACGGCGGGGGGGCCACAGATACGCAGTATTTT. It encodes CASSSLDGGGATDTQYF. The chain carries TRBV5-1 and TRBJ2-3; TRBD2 matches 9 bases. The junction had 10 bases not matched to a gene; V was cut back by 3 bases and J by 2 bases. This CDR3 contains 17 residues. CDR1 is SGHRS and CDR2 is YFSETQ in the germline V gene.

About this clone itself: An end of the junction does not agree with germline; a read error may underlie this. In DNA form, the CDR3 reads TGTGCCGGCAGCCAAGAGCCCCCCTTAGGACTAAACCAAGAGACCCAGTACTTC. Translated: CAGSQEPPLGLNQETQYF. The V and J genes are TRBV3-1 (or the pseudogene TRBV3-2) and TRBJ2-5; D might be TRBD2 (6 bases). Germline V gene data show CDR1 as LGHDT and CDR2 as YNNKEL (reference sequence). This CDR3 has 18 amino acids.

V gene TRBV10-2 combines with J gene TRBJ2-3; D might be TRBD1 (5 bases). The V end was cut by 5 bases, the J end by 2 bases, with 14 bases between. The CDR3 contains 15 residues. Germline lookup yields CDR1 WSHSY and CDR2 SAAADI. CDR3 DNA sequence: TGCGCCAGCAGTTCGGACAAAGACTTCACAGATACGCAGTATTTT. Its protein product is CASSSDKDFTDTQYF.

This clone has just one count. This sequence joins TRBV5-1 and TRBJ2-1; 8 bases map to TRBD2. This CDR3 is 18 amino acids long. Germline loops: CDR1 SGHRS, CDR2 YFSETQ. Trimming at V came to 4 bases and at J to 0 bases, leaving 12 bases not matched to a gene. The chain's CDR3 is CASSLLAGRRSSYNEQFF. The CDR3 bases are TGCGCCAGCAGCCTCCTAGCGGGTCGCCGAAGCTCCTACAATGAGCAGTTCTTC.

The chain recombines TRBV11-1 with TRBJ2-2, with no clear D. CDR3 length: 16 residues. CDR1 and CDR2 from the germline V gene are SGHAT and FQDESV (reference sequence). V was clipped by 4 bases and J by 0 bases, with 12 bases between them. This CDR3 is CASSSRGGSNTGELFF. DNA for the CDR3: TGTGCCAGCAGCTCCAGAGGCGGCTCGAACACCGGGGAGCTGTTTTTT.

V is TRBV7-9 and J is TRBJ2-2; the D gene is possibly TRBD2 (6 bases). Germline loops: CDR1 SEHNR, CDR2 FQNEAQ (reference sequence). V shed 3 bases and J shed 3 bases, with 11 bases lying between them. This CDR3 is 15 amino acids long. The CDR3 protein is CASSFWGEDTGELFF. The CDR3 DNA is TGTGCCAGCAGCTTTTGGGGGGAGGACACCGGGGAGCTGTTTTTT.

The genes are TRBV5-1 and TRBJ1-4, with 8 bases matching TRBD1. Germline CDR1 SGHRS, CDR2 YFSETQ. With 7 bases clipped from V and 5 bases from J, the junction kept 7 bases outside the gene matches. This CDR3 has 14 amino acids. CDR3 nucleotide sequence: TGCGCCAGCGGTTCCGGGACAGGAAATGAAAAACTGTTTTTT. Translated, it gives CASGSGTGNEKLFF.